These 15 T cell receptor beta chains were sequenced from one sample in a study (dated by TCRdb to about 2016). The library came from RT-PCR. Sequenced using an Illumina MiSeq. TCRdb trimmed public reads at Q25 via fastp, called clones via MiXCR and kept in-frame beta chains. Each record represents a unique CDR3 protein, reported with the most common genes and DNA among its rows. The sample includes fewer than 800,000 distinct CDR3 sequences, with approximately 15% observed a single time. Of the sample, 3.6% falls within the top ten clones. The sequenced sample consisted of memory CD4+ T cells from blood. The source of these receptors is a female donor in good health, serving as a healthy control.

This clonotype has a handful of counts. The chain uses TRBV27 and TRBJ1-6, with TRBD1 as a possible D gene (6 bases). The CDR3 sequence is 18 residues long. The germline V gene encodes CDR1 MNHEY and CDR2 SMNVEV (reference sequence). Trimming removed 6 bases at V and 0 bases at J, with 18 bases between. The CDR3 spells CASSRTDLGGSYNSPLHF. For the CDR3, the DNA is TGTGCCAGCAGCCGGACAGACTTGGGTGGCTCCTATAATTCACCCCTCCACTTT.

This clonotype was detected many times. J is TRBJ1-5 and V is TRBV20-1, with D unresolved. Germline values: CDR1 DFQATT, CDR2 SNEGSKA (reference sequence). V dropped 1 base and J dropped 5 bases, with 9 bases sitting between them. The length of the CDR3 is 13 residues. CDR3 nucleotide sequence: TGCAGTGCTAGAGGGACGCAGGATCAGCCCCAGCATTTT. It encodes CSARGTQDQPQHF.

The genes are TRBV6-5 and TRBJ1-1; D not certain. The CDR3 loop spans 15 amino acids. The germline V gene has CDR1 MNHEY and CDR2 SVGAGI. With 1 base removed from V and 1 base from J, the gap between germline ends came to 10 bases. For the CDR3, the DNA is TGTGCCAGCAGTTACTGGGCCCTGACGAACACTGAAGCTTTCTTT. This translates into CASSYWALTNTEAFF.

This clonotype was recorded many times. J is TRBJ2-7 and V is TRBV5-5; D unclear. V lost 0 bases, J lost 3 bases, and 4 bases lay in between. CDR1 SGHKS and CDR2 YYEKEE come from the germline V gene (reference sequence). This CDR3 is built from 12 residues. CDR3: CASSLDNYEQYF. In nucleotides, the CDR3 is TGTGCCAGCAGCTTGGATAACTACGAGCAGTACTTC.

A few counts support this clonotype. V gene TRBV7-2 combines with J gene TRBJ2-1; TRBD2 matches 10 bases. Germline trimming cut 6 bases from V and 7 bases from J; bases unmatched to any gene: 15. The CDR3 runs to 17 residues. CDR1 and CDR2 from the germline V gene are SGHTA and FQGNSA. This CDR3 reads CASRKRMSGRAWNEQFF. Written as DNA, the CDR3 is TGTGCCAGCAGGAAACGCATGAGCGGGAGGGCCTGGAATGAGCAGTTCTTC.

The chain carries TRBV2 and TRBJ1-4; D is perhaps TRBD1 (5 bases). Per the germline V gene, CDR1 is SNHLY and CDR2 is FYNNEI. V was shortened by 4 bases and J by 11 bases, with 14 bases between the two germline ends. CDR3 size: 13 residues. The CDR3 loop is CASSGQGLDKLFF. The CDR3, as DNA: TGTGCCAGCAGTGGGCAGGGTTTGGATAAACTGTTTTTT.

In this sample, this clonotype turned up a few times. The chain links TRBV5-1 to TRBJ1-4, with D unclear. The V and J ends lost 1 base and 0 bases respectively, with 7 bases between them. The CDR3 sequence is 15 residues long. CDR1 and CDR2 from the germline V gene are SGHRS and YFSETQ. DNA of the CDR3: TGCGCCAGCAGCTTGTCGGAGGCAACTAATGAAAAACTGTTTTTT. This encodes CASSLSEATNEKLFF.

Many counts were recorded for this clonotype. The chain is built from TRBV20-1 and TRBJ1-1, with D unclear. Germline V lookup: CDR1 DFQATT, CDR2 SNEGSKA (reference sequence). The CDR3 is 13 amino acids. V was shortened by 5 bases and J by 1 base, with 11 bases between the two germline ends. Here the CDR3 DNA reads TGCAGTGCTTACGCAGTGGGGAACACTGAAGCTTTCTTT. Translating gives CSAYAVGNTEAFF.

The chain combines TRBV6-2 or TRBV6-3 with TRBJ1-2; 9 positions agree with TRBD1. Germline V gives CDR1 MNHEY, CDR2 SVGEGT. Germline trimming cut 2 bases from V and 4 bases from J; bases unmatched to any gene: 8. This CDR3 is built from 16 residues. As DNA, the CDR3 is TGTGCCAGCAGTTACGCCGGGACAGGGAACCGCTATGGCTACACCTTC. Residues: CASSYAGTGNRYGYTF.

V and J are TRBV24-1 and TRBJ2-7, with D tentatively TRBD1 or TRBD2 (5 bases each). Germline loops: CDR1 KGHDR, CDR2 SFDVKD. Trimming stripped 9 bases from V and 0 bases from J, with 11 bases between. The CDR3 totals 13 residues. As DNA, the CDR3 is TGTGCCACCGAGGGGCCTTTCTCCTACGAGCAGTACTTC. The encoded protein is CATEGPFSYEQYF.

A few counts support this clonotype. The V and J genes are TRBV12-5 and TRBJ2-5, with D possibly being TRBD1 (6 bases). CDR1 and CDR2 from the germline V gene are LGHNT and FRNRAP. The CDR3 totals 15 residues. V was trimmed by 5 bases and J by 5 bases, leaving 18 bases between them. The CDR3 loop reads CASGPTGSWGETQYF. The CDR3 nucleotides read TGTGCTAGTGGTCCCACAGGGAGCTGGGGTGAGACCCAGTACTTC.

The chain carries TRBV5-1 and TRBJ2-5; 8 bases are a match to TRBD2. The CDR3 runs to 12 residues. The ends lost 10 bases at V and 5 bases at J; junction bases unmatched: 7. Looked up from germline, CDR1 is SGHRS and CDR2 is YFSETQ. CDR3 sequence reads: CAGTRTWETQYF. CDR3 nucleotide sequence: TGCGCCGGGACTAGAACTTGGGAGACCCAGTACTTC.

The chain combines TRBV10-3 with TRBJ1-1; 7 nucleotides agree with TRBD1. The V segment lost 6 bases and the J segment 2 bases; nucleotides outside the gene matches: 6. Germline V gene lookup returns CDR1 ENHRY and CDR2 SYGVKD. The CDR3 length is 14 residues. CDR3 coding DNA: TGTGCCATCAGGACAGGGCCCCATAACACTGAAGCTTTCTTT. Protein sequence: CAIRTGPHNTEAFF.

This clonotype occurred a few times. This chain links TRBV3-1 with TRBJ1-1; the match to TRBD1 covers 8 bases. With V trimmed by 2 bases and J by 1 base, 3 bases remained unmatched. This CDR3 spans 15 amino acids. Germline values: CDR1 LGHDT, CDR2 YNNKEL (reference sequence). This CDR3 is CASSQRTGGNTEAFF. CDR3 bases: TGTGCCAGCAGCCAACGTACAGGGGGGAACACTGAAGCTTTCTTT.

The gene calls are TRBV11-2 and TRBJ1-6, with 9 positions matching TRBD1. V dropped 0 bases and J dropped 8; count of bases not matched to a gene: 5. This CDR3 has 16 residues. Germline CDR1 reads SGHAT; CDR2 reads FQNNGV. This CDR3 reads CASSLDRTGEDSPLHF. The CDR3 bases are TGTGCCAGCAGCTTAGATCGGACAGGGGAAGATTCACCCCTCCACTTT.